This record looks at one T cell receptor beta chain sequence and its context. Its antigen is still unknown. Then a second PCR, running about 7 to 11 cycles, was carried out with a sample-barcoded 5' primer and a J-beta primer mix. Per-sample output comprised a minimum of 2.5 million paired-end reads containing CDR3. MiXCR was run by TCRdb on the 5' RACE reads, yielding one entry per CDR3 protein. Of about 800,000 distinct CDR3 sequences in the sample, roughly 64% were seen once. This sample was taken from a study of blood T cells in healthy people across ages. Study-level findings and limits: There was a strong correlation between TCR beta diversity and naive T cell percentage. CMV status of donors was not determined, possibly confounding expanded clonotype changes. Diversity estimates drawn from one million T cells were deemed underestimates.

This CDR3 has 15 residues. Germline V lookup: CDR1 LGHNA, CDR2 YSLEER. After removal of 4 bases from V and 10 bases from J, the junction contained 8 bases not matched to a gene. This chain links TRBV4-3 with TRBJ1-6; TRBD1 aligns across 9 bases. The sequenced sample consisted of blood. This receptor was identified in a man younger than 45 in good health. CDR3 sequence: CASSRGDRVRSPLHF. The CDR3 DNA is TGCGCCAGCAGCCGGGGGGACAGGGTTCGCTCACCCCTCCACTTT.